The rows below give T cell receptor beta chains drawn from one sample of a study of blood T cell repertoires in COVID-19. TCRdb's table, derived via immunoSEQ multiplex PCR, lists solely in-frame clones and lacks some. The data contain 200,000 to 300,000 clones, around 90% of them seen just once; the ten biggest clones take up 3% to 4.5%. The sequencing sample was made of peripheral blood. These receptors came from a middle-aged woman with acute or convalescent COVID-19. Each CDR3 is given with its conserved first and last residue. Each record gives: J gene, clone size, V gene, CDR3 length, D gene, CDR3 protein, CDR3 DNA. The D gene is left open where the match is weak. Only some rows state a clone size, as once, few, many or a class for expanded clones.

TRBJ1-2	few	TRBV5-4	15	NA	CASSLDSGVNYGYTF	TGTGCCAGCAGCTTGGATTCGGGGGTTAACTATGGCTACACCTTC
TRBJ1-1	NA	TRBV15	17	NA	CATSRDVQGRVDTEAFF	TGTGCCACCAGCAGAGACGTCCAGGGGCGGGTAGACACTGAAGCTTTCTTT
TRBJ1-1	NA	TRBV6-1	15	NA	CASSEGGRRGTEAFF	TGTGCCAGCAGTGAAGGGGGACGGCGGGGCACTGAAGCTTTCTTT
TRBJ1-2	NA	TRBV24-1	13	NA	CARGQNAVYGYTF	TGTGCCAGAGGACAGAACGCAGTCTATGGCTACACCTTC
TRBJ2-1	NA	TRBV5-6	15	TRBD1	CASSPDSTGPNEQFF	TGTGCCAGCAGCCCCGATTCGACAGGGCCCAATGAGCAGTTCTTC
TRBJ1-1	NA	TRBV10-3	12	NA	CAISESATEAFF	TGTGCCATCAGTGAGTCGGCCACTGAAGCTTTCTTT
TRBJ1-5	once	TRBV19	14	TRBD1	CASSSDRDGQPQHF	TGTGCCAGTAGCTCTGACAGGGACGGACAGCCCCAGCATTTT
TRBJ1-2	NA	TRBV6-5	13	NA	CASSLSGNYGYTF	TGTGCCAGCAGTTTATCCGGGAACTATGGCTACACCTTC
TRBJ1-1	once	TRBV27	13	NA	CASSLRGGTEAFF	TGTGCCAGCAGTTTAAGGGGAGGCACTGAAGCTTTCTTT
TRBJ1-1	NA	TRBV25-1	13	NA	CASSSGLGTEAFF	TGTGCCAGCAGTTCAGGGCTTGGGACTGAAGCTTTCTTT
TRBJ2-3	NA	TRBV29-1	12	NA	CSWAQFTDTQYF	TGCAGCTGGGCCCAATTCACAGATACGCAGTATTTT
TRBJ1-2	NA	TRBV5-6	13	NA	CASSLGRNYGYTF	TGTGCCAGCAGCTTGGGCAGGAACTATGGCTACACCTTC
TRBJ1-5	NA	TRBV6-5	15	TRBD1	CATHRTGLSNQPQHF	TGTGCCACCCATAGGACAGGCCTTAGCAATCAGCCCCAGCATTTT
TRBJ2-2	NA	TRBV5-1	13	NA	CASSLAPSGELFF	TGCGCCAGCAGCTTGGCACCGAGTGGGGAGCTGTTTTTT
TRBJ2-1	NA	TRBV20-1	15	TRBD2	CSASKRGSSYNEQFF	TGCAGTGCTAGTAAGCGGGGGAGCTCCTACAATGAGCAGTTCTTC
TRBJ2-2	NA	TRBV24-1	16	TRBD1	CATSDPQGQYTGELFF	TGTGCCACCAGTGACCCCCAGGGACAGTACACCGGGGAGCTGTTTTTT
TRBJ1-5	NA	TRBV19	15	NA	CASSIDLPGKQPQHF	TGTGCCAGTAGTATAGATCTCCCAGGGAAGCAGCCCCAGCATTTT
TRBJ1-1	NA	TRBV2	13	NA	CASKIQGNTEAFF	TGTGCCAGCAAGATACAGGGGAACACTGAAGCTTTCTTT
TRBJ1-1	NA	TRBV7-2	13	NA	CASSSLTRTEAFF	TGTGCCAGCAGCTCTCTAACCCGGACTGAAGCTTTCTTT
TRBJ2-2	once	TRBV3-1/TRBV3-2	14	NA	CASRPGGPTGELFF	TGTGCCAGCAGGCCCGGGGGGCCCACCGGGGAGCTGTTTTTT
TRBJ1-2	NA	TRBV2	14	NA	CASSRPGSIYGYTF	TGTGCCAGCAGTCGTCCGGGGAGCATCTATGGCTACACCTTC
TRBJ2-2	NA	TRBV7-2	16	TRBD2	CASSLTSGGATGELFF	TGTGCCAGCAGCTTAACTAGCGGGGGGGCCACCGGGGAGCTGTTTTTT
TRBJ1-2	NA	TRBV19	14	NA	CASIGRAGNYGYTF	TGTGCCAGTATCGGGCGGGCAGGAAACTATGGCTACACCTTC
TRBJ1-2	NA	TRBV15	15	NA	CATSRDRQSNYGYTF	TGTGCCACCAGCAGAGATCGACAGTCGAACTATGGCTACACCTTC
TRBJ1-2	NA	TRBV5-6	14	TRBD1	CASSLGTGGYGYTF	TGTGCCAGCAGCTTGGGGACAGGGGGCTATGGCTACACCTTC
TRBJ1-6	NA	TRBV11-2	16	NA	CASSFTTDSPNSPLHF	TGTGCCAGCAGCTTTACGACAGACAGCCCCAATTCACCCCTCCACTTT
TRBJ2-3	NA	TRBV27	17	TRBD2	CASSIGGLAGITDTQYF	TGTGCCAGCAGTATAGGGGGACTAGCGGGGATTACAGATACGCAGTATTTT
TRBJ2-3	NA	TRBV5-1	17	TRBD2	CASSLMLAGLNADTQYF	TGCGCCAGCAGCTTGATGCTAGCGGGGCTCAACGCAGATACGCAGTATTTT
TRBJ2-5	NA	TRBV20-1	12	NA	CSASGTGETQYF	TGCAGTGCAAGTGGGACTGGGGAGACCCAGTACTTC
TRBJ2-2	NA	TRBV2	16	NA	CASSPQISREVGELFF	TGTGCCAGCAGCCCACAGATTTCTAGGGAGGTCGGGGAGCTGTTTTTT
TRBJ1-3	NA	TRBV12-3/TRBV12-4	13	TRBD1	CASGRDRGDTIYF	TGTGCCAGTGGCCGGGACAGGGGAGACACCATATATTTT
TRBJ1-2	NA	TRBV9	17	TRBD1	CASSAGTGVWIDYGYTF	TGTGCCAGCAGCGCCGGGACAGGGGTATGGATTGACTATGGCTACACCTTC
TRBJ1-6	NA	TRBV25-1	16	TRBD1	CASSEPGQAFASPLHF	TGTGCCAGCAGTGAACCCGGACAGGCTTTTGCTTCACCCCTCCACTTT
TRBJ2-6	NA	TRBV30	17	NA	CAWSVRGRGAGANVLTF	TGTGCCTGGAGTGTACGGGGCAGGGGTGCTGGGGCCAACGTCCTGACTTTC
TRBJ1-2	NA	TRBV6-1	15	NA	CASSETTAYFYGYTF	TGTGCCAGCAGTGAAACGACAGCTTACTTCTATGGCTACACCTTC
TRBJ1-2	few	TRBV28	14	NA	CASSLPASDYGYTF	TGTGCCAGCAGTTTACCGGCCAGCGACTATGGCTACACCTTC
TRBJ2-1	NA	TRBV7-2	17	NA	CASSFPIAHRPHNEQFF	TGTGCCAGCAGCTTTCCTATAGCCCACCGGCCCCACAATGAGCAGTTCTTC
TRBJ1-5	NA	TRBV2	16	NA	CASSDFRQVSNQPQHF	TGTGCCAGCAGCGACTTTCGACAGGTTAGCAATCAGCCCCAGCATTTT
TRBJ1-1	NA	TRBV5-1	15	TRBD1	CASSLEAGGSTEAFF	TGCGCCAGCAGCTTGGAGGCAGGGGGGAGCACTGAAGCTTTCTTT
TRBJ2-5	NA	TRBV30	14	TRBD2	CAWSIRAGRETQYF	TGTGCCTGGAGTATCCGAGCGGGGAGAGAGACCCAGTACTTC
TRBJ2-1	NA	TRBV7-9	14	TRBD1	CASSLTTGIDEQFF	TGTGCCAGCAGCTTGACGACAGGGATCGATGAGCAGTTCTTC
TRBJ2-1	NA	TRBV11-3	15	NA	CASSPGLNPYNEQFF	TGTGCCAGCAGCCCGGGTCTCAACCCCTACAATGAGCAGTTCTTC
TRBJ1-5	NA	TRBV5-1	15	NA	CASRPGGGDFQPQHF	TGCGCCAGCCGACCCGGGGGTGGGGATTTTCAGCCCCAGCATTTT
TRBJ1-1	NA	TRBV6-5	14	NA	CASSIQGAGTEAFF	TGTGCCAGCAGTATACAGGGCGCGGGCACTGAAGCTTTCTTT
TRBJ1-3	NA	TRBV5-4	15	TRBD1	CASSLQGGSGNTIYF	TGTGCCAGCAGCTTGCAGGGGGGCTCTGGAAACACCATATATTTT
TRBJ1-6	NA	TRBV6-1	14	NA	CASSEVVVAAPLHF	TGTGCCAGCAGTGAAGTGGTCGTCGCGGCACCCCTCCACTTT
TRBJ2-2	NA	TRBV6-5	12	NA	CASSQNTGELFF	TGTGCCAGCAGTCAAAACACCGGGGAGCTGTTTTTT
TRBJ2-1	NA	TRBV5-1	15	TRBD2	CASSFSGTSGGAQFF	TGCGCCAGCAGCTTTTCTGGGACTAGCGGGGGGGCTCAGTTCTTC
TRBJ1-1	NA	TRBV9	15	TRBD1	CASSVDRGRGTEAFF	TGTGCCAGCAGCGTGGACAGGGGCCGAGGAACTGAAGCTTTCTTT
TRBJ2-3	NA	TRBV10-1	16	TRBD2	CASSEGFGGATDTQYF	TGCGCCAGCAGTGAAGGGTTCGGGGGGGCTACAGATACGCAGTATTTT
TRBJ1-5	NA	TRBV6-6	16	NA	CASSGDSGASNQPQHF	TGTGCCAGCAGTGGGGACTCTGGGGCAAGCAATCAGCCCCAGCATTTT
TRBJ1-1	NA	TRBV2	16	TRBD1	CATPTGTGVINTEAFF	TGTGCCACGCCGACCGGGACAGGGGTCATTAACACTGAAGCTTTCTTT
TRBJ1-1	NA	TRBV18	13	NA	CASSTGENTEAFF	TGTGCCAGCTCCACCGGGGAGAACACTGAAGCTTTCTTT